This T cell receptor beta chain stems from a study of blood T cell repertoires in COVID-19. For the study at large: Material from acute and convalescent COVID-19 was sourced from the United States, Italy and Spain. PBMCs, B-cell-depleted T cells, or T cells provided the cDNA or gDNA that made up the material.

Authors' analysis steps: Reference gene primer amplification gave estimated nucleated cell counts. Profiling relied on immunoSEQ multiplex PCR, and the TCRdb table lists in-frame clones only, not all of them. Clonal size and the V and J genes are those of that table, whereas D and trimming came from the DNA. The repertoire holds around 38,000 clones, with 89% as singletons. Trimming left V 1 base short and J 0 bases short, with 8 bases between. The CDR3 totals 15 residues. The germline V gene has CDR1 LGHDT and CDR2 YNNKEL (reference sequence). The chain combines TRBV3-1 (or the pseudogene TRBV3-2) with TRBJ2-3; D remains unclear. The receptor was derived from a human donor in a cohort sampled during active COVID-19. The sequencing sample was made of peripheral blood. The CDR3 DNA sequence: TGTGCCAGCAGCCAAGGAGGATCTAGCACAGATACGCAGTATTTT. It is translated as CASSQGGSSTDTQYF.